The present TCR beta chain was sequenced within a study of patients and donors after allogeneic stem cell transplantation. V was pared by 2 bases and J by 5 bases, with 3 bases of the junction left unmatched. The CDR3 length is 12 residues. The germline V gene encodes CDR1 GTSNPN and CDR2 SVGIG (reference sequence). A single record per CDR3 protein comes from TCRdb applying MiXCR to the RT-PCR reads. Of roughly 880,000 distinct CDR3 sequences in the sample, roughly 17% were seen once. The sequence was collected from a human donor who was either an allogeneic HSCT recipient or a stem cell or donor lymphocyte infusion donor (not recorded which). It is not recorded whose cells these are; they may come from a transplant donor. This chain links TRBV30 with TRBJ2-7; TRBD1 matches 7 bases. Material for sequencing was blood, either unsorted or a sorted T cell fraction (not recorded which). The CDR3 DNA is TGTGCCTGGAGTAGGGACAGCAACGAGCAGTACTTC. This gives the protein CAWSRDSNEQYF.